These T cell receptor beta chains were read from a single sample in a study of tumor-infiltrating lymphocytes in primary liver carcinoma. TCRdb redid the calling of the multiplex PCR reads with MiXCR, one entry per CDR3 protein. The repertoire includes fewer than 75,000 distinct CDR3 sequences, over 60% of them detected once, and under 45% sits in the top ten. Sequenced sample: liver tumor tissue from sampling region 4. The origin of the receptors is a man aged 40-49 years with primary liver carcinoma and hepatitis B virus infection. Both conserved end residues are part of each CDR3. The D gene is left open where the match is weak. The listing skips clone size in some rows; elsewhere it reads once, few, many or a size class.

d_call	v_call	clone_size	j_call	cdr3_aa	cdr3_nt
NA	TRBV6-5	NA	TRBJ2-3	CAGSLQSTETQYF	TGTGCCGGCAGTCTCCAGAGCACAGAAACGCAGTATTTT
NA	TRBV6-2/TRBV6-3	NA	TRBJ1-2	CASKPGWGNAYGYTF	TGTGCCAGCAAACCGGGCTGGGGGAATGCCTATGGCTACACCTTC
NA	TRBV4-1	NA	TRBJ2-1	CASSQRSVTYNEQFF	TGCGCCAGCAGCCAAAGATCTGTGACCTACAATGAGCAGTTCTTC
NA	TRBV5-6	NA	TRBJ2-1	CASSVGSAGYNEQFF	TGTGCCAGCAGCGTAGGGTCCGCAGGCTACAATGAGCAGTTCTTC
TRBD1	TRBV2	NA	TRBJ1-2	CASSGGDSSGGYTF	TGTGCCAGCAGTGGGGGGGACAGTTCCGGCGGCTACACCTTC
TRBD2	TRBV12-3/TRBV12-4	NA	TRBJ2-7	CASSPWTSGRVREQYF	TGTGCCAGCAGTCCGTGGACTAGCGGGAGAGTCAGAGAGCAGTATTTC
TRBD2	TRBV7-8	many	TRBJ2-7	CASSFTSAYGQYF	TGTGCCAGCAGCTTTACTAGCGCCTACGGGCAGTACTTC
TRBD2	TRBV5-1	many	TRBJ2-1	CASSSRLAGGSEQFF	TGCGCCAGCAGCTCACGACTAGCGGGAGGGAGTGAGCAGTTCTTC
NA	TRBV4-3	NA	TRBJ2-1	CVSSQEYGSSYNEQFF	TGCGTCAGCAGCCAAGAATACGGGAGCTCCTACAATGAGCAGTTCTTC
TRBD1	TRBV5-5	NA	TRBJ2-1	CASRPGQGSYNKQSF	TGTGCCAGCAGACCTGGACAGGGTTCCTACAATAAGCAGTCCTTC